The clone carrying this T cell receptor (beta chain) showed up many times. Antigen: not known. TCRdb fed the RT-PCR reads into MiXCR, producing one record per CDR3 protein. Of hundreds of thousands of distinct CDR3 sequences in the sample, approximately 14% were seen once. V lost 4 bases, J lost 8 bases, and 14 bases lay in between. The CDR3 runs to 13 residues. The data are from a study of response to subunit inactivated influenza vaccine. Study-wide results and caveats: Only a handful of new T cells, the authors suggested, are recruited with each seasonal influenza vaccination.

The chain has TRBV12-3 or TRBV12-4 and TRBJ1-2; possible D gene TRBD1, 6 bases. The source is a middle-aged man who received an inactivated influenza vaccine. Specimen: PBMCs from blood, collected less than 15 days before vaccination. The CDR3 DNA follows: TGTGCCAGCAGTTCGAGCCGAGGGGGGGGCTACACCTTC. Protein product: CASSSSRGGGYTF.